The 8 T cell receptor beta chains listed next were all sequenced from one sample in a study of cytomegalovirus exposure and HLA in healthy donors. The primer mix had 60 Vbeta and 13 Jbeta primers. Method: immunoSEQ multiplex PCR; TCRdb's copy keeps in-frame clones and lacks some. The sample has 250,000 to 350,000 clones, 80% seen once; the top ten hold less than 0.4%. Material for sequencing was PBMCs. The receptors come from a girl aged 2 to 9 in good health and CMV-seronegative.

The chain links TRBV28 to TRBJ1-4; 8 bases are shared with TRBD1. The V and J ends lost 4 bases and 1 base, in that order; junction bases with no gene match: 11. The CDR3 covers 18 residues. Germline V CDR1 and CDR2: MDHEN, SYDVKM. The DNA of the CDR3 is TGTGCCAGCAGTTCCTGGACAGGGAAATCACTAACTAATGAAAAACTGTTTTTT. Translated, it gives CASSSWTGKSLTNEKLFF.

Note on this clone: This CDR3 is also generated by other DNA sequences in the sample. The J gene is TRBJ2-5, the V gene TRBV10-2; D perhaps matches TRBD1 (5 bases). CDR1 WSHSY and CDR2 SAAADI come from the germline V gene. V gave up 3 bases and J gave up 4 bases, with 12 bases separating them. The CDR3 extends over 14 amino acids. In DNA, the CDR3 is TGCGCCAGCAGTGAAAGGGGCCTTAGAGAGACCCAGTACTTC. It codes for CASSERGLRETQYF.

This chain uses TRBV7-6 with TRBJ2-3; no reliable D call. The CDR3 consists of 13 residues. V lost 5 bases and J lost 4, with 10 bases in between. Looked up from germline, CDR1 is SGHVS and CDR2 is FNYEAQ. The CDR3 DNA is TGTGCCAGCAGCCCAGTTGGCCCAGATACGCAGTATTTT. It codes for CASSPVGPDTQYF. Filled out from reference TRBV7-6 and TRBJ2-3, the complete variable domain reads GAGVSQSPRYKVTKRGQDVALRCDPISGHVSLYWYRQALGQGPEFLTYFNYEAQQDKSGLPNDRFSAERPEGSISTLTIQRTEQRDSAMYRCASSPVGPDTQYFGPGTRLTVL.

This clone has just one count. The chain employs TRBV19 and TRBJ2-7, with 11 bases identical to TRBD1. The V gene's germline CDR1 is LNHDA and CDR2 SQIVND (reference sequence). The CDR3 extends over 16 amino acids. Unmatched junction bases numbered 6, after V lost 5 bases and J lost 0 bases. CDR3 coding DNA: TGTGCCAGTAGTCCTTACGGACAGGGGGCCTCCTACGAGCAGTACTTC. As protein: CASSPYGQGASYEQYF.

The chain employs TRBV10-3 and TRBJ1-4, with a weak D call TRBD1 (5 bases). Germline lookup yields CDR1 ENHRY and CDR2 SYGVKD. The CDR3 length is 15 residues. Deletions cut 2 bases from V and 5 bases from J, with 12 bases between. CDR3 DNA: TGTGCCATCAGTGAGAGGGGAAAGGTGAATGAAAAACTGTTTTTT. It is translated as CAISERGKVNEKLFF.

The chain links TRBV7-6 to TRBJ2-5; the match to TRBD2 covers 11 bases. After removal of 5 bases from V and 5 bases from J, the junction contained 13 bases not matched to a gene. The CDR3 loop spans 17 amino acids. Germline CDR1 and CDR2: SGHVS and FNYEAQ. The DNA of the CDR3 is TGTGCCAGCAGCCAGGAGGCTACTAGCGGGAGAATGGAGACCCAGTACTTC. This translates into CASSQEATSGRMETQYF.

The CDR3 sequence is CASSRQGLGTYEQYF. The DNA of the CDR3 is TGCGCCAGCAGCCGACAGGGGTTGGGGACCTACGAGCAGTACTTC. The chain joins TRBV4-1 to TRBJ2-7, with TRBD1 identical over 8 bases. Germline CDR1 and CDR2: MGHRA and YSYEKL. The V gene end was trimmed by 4 bases and the J gene end by 2 bases; junction bases not matched to a gene: 7. This CDR3 spans 15 amino acids.

This chain links TRBV28 with TRBJ2-7; 9 positions match TRBD2. The CDR3 consists of 15 residues. Trimming took 3 bases from V and 4 from J; bases not matched to a gene: 7. Looked up from germline, CDR1 is MDHEN and CDR2 is SYDVKM. This CDR3 reads CASSLLGLAEYEQYF. Here the CDR3 DNA reads TGTGCCAGCAGTTTGTTGGGACTAGCTGAATACGAGCAGTACTTC.